This T cell receptor beta chain derives from a study of cytomegalovirus exposure and HLA in healthy donors. Study-level points and caveats: Across donors, most TCRs were seen rarely, yet some public ones were widespread. CMV serostatus stood as the only immune exposure information on hand. An analysis done earlier found most TCR beta V segments productive about 87% or about 30% of the time.

About this clone itself: Its matching antigen is unknown.

The primer mix had 60 Vbeta and 13 Jbeta primers. The protocol was immunoSEQ multiplex PCR, while the TCRdb copy is restricted to in-frame clones and leaves out a portion. Of about 87,000 clones in the sample, 7.6% are singletons; the top ten hold 2.3%. With 5 bases clipped from V and 4 bases from J, the junction kept 7 bases outside the gene matches. The length of the CDR3 is 15 residues. Per the germline V gene, CDR1 is SGHNT and CDR2 is YENEEA. Whereas donors were nominally healthy upon sampling, unrecorded immune exposures were probable. The V gene is TRBV11-3, the J gene TRBJ2-2; 7 positions agree with TRBD1. Sequencing used PBMCs. The TCR was taken from a middle-aged man in good health and CMV-seronegative. The CDR3 nucleotides are TGTGCCAGCAGCCCCCGGACAGGATCCACCGGGGAGCTGTTTTTT. Protein product: CASSPRTGSTGELFF. Full variable domain (outside the CDR3, taken from reference TRBV11-3 and TRBJ2-2): EAGVVQSPRYKIIEKKQPVAFWCNPISGHNTLYWYLQNLGQGPELLIRYENEEAVDDSQLPKDRFSAERLKGVDSTLKIQPAELGDSAVYLCASSPRTGSTGELFFGEGSRLTVL.